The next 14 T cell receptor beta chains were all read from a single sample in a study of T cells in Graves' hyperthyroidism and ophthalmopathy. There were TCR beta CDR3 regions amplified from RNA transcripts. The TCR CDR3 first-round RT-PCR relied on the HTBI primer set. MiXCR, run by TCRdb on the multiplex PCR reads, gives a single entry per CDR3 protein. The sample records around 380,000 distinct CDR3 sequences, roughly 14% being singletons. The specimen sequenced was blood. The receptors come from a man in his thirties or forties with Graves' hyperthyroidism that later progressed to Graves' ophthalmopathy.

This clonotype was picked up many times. The CDR3 DNA sequence: TGTGCCAGCAGACCCGACAGGGGATATGGCTACACCTTC. Encoded protein: CASRPDRGYGYTF. The genes are TRBV28 and TRBJ1-2, with 8 bases aligning to TRBD1. V lost 6 bases, J lost 5 bases, and 5 bases stayed unmatched. The V gene's germline CDR1 is MDHEN and CDR2 SYDVKM. The CDR3 sequence is 13 residues long.

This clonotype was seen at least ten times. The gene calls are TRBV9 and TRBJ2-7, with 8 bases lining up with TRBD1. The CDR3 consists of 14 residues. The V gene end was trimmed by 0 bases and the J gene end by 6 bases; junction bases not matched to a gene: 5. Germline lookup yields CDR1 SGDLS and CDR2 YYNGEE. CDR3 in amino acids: CASSVEITGGEQYF. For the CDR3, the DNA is TGTGCCAGCAGCGTAGAGATAACAGGGGGCGAGCAGTACTTC.

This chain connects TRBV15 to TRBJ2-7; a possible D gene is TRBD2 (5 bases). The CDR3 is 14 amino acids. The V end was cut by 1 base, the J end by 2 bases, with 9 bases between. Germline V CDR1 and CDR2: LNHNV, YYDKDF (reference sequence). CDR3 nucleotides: TGTGCCACCAGCAGAGGAGGGAGACCCTACGAGCAGTACTTC. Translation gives CATSRGGRPYEQYF.

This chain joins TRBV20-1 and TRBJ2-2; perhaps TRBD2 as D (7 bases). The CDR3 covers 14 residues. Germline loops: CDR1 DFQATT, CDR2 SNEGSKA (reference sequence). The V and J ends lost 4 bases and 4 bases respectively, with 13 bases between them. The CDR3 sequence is CSAIGGASTGELFF. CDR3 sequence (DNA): TGCAGTGCTATTGGGGGGGCCTCCACCGGGGAGCTGTTTTTT.

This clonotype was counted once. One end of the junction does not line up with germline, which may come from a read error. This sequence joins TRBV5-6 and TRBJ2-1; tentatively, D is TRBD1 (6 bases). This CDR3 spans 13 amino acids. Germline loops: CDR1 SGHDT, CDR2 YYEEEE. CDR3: CTSSLDSYNEQFF. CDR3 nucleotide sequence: TGTACCAGCAGCTTGGACAGTTACAATGAGCAGTTCTTC.

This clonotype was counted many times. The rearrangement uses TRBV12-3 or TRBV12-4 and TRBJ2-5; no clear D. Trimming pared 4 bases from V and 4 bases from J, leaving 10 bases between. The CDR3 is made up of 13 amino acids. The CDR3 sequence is CASSSSAGETQYF. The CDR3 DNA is TGTGCCAGCAGTTCGTCAGCCGGAGAGACCCAGTACTTC.

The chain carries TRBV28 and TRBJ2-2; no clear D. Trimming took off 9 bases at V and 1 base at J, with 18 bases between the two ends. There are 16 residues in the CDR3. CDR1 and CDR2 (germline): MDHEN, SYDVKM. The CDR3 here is CARRVVHPLNTGELFF. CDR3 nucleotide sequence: TGTGCCAGACGGGTAGTTCATCCTTTGAACACCGGGGAGCTGTTTTTT.

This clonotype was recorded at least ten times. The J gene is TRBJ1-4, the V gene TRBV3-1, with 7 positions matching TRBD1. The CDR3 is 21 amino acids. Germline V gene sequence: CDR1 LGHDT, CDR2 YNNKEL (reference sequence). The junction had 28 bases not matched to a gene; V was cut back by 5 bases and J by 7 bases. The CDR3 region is CASSLKGLFWDRKVRREKLFF. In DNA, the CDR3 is TGTGCCAGCAGCTTAAAGGGTTTGTTTTGGGACAGAAAGGTTCGTCGTGAAAAACTGTTTTTT.

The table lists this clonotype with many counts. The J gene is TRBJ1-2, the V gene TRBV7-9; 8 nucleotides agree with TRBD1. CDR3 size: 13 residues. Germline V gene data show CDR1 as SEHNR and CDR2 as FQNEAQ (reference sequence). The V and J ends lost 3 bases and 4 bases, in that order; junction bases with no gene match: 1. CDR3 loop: CASSLDRAYGYTF. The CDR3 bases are TGTGCCAGCAGCTTGGACAGGGCCTATGGCTACACCTTC.

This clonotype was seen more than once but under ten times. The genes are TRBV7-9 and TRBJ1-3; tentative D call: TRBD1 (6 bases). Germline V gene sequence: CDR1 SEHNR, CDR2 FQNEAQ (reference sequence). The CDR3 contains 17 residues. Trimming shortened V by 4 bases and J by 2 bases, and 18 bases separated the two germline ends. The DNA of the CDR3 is TGTGCCAGCAGCTCCCCCGTAGACAGGCTGGCTGGAAACACCATATATTTT. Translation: CASSSPVDRLAGNTIYF.

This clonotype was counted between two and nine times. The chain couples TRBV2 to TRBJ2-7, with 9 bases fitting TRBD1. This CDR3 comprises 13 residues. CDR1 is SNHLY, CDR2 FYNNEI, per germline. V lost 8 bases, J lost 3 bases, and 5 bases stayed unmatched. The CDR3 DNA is TGTGCCAGCGGACAGGGGACTCTCTACGAGCAGTACTTC. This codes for CASGQGTLYEQYF.

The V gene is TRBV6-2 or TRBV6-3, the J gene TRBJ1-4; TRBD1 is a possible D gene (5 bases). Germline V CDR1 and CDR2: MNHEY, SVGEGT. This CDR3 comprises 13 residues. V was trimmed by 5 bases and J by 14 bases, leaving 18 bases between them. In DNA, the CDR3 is TGTGCCAGCAGTGAATCCACAGGACTTGGTCTGTTTTTT. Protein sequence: CASSESTGLGLFF.

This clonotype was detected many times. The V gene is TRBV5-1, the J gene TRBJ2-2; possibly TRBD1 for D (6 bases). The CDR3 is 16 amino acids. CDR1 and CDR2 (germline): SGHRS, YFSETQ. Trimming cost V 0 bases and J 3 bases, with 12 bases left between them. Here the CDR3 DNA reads TGCGCCAGCAGCTTGGCCGAGACAGGATACACCGGGGAGCTGTTTTTT. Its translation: CASSLAETGYTGELFF.

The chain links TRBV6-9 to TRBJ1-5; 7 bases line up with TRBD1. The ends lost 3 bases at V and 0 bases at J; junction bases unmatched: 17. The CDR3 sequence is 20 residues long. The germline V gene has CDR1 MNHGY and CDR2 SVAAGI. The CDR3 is CASSYPNRQGVDDSNQPQHF. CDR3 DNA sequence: TGTGCCAGCAGTTACCCGAATCGGCAGGGGGTCGATGATAGCAATCAGCCCCAGCATTTT.